These 32 T cell receptor beta chains were all obtained from the same sample, sequenced in a study of blood T cell repertoires in COVID-19. Assay used: immunoSEQ multiplex PCR; TCRdb lists only in-frame clones, some missing. Among hundreds of thousands of clones listed, approximately 89% were seen once. What was sequenced was PBMCs or T cells enriched from blood (not recorded which). These receptors were obtained from a woman aged 40 to 50 with acute COVID-19.

This chain links TRBV15 with TRBJ2-1, with no clear D. The V gene's germline CDR1 is LNHNV and CDR2 YYDKDF (reference sequence). V was cut by 5 bases and J by 3 bases, with 2 bases left in between. This CDR3 contains 11 residues. DNA of the CDR3: TGTGCCACCAGCCACTACAATGAGCAGTTCTTC. This sequence encodes CATSHYNEQFF.

This clone has only one observation. The rearrangement links TRBV18 to TRBJ2-7; no clear D. Trimming left V 6 bases short and J 0 bases short, with 12 bases between. CDR1 is KGHSH, CDR2 LQKENI, per germline. This CDR3 contains 14 residues. The CDR3 nucleotides are TGTGCCAGCTCGACCGGCGGTAGCTCCTACGAGCAGTACGTC. Amino acid sequence: CASSTGGSSYEQYV.

V usage is TRBV25-1 and J usage is TRBJ2-2; unclear D gene. V lost 5 bases and J lost 6, with 10 bases in between. The CDR3 is 13 amino acids. Germline V gene lookup returns CDR1 MGHDK and CDR2 SYGVNS. DNA of the CDR3: TGTGCCAGCAGTACCGATGGAGCCGGGGAGCTGTTTTTT. Its protein is CASSTDGAGELFF.

The chain joins TRBV10-1 to TRBJ1-1; D ambiguous. Germline-derived CDR1 and CDR2 are WNHNN and SYGVQD (reference sequence). V was cut by 3 bases and J by 7 bases, with 9 bases left in between. The length of the CDR3 is 12 residues. The CDR3 region has the DNA TGCGCCAGCAGTGATGCGGGAAATGAAGCTTTCTTT. Protein sequence: CASSDAGNEAFF.

The chain recombines TRBV28 with TRBJ1-2; D is ambiguous. CDR1 is MDHEN, CDR2 SYDVKM, per germline. The CDR3 length is 13 residues. V shed 3 bases and J shed 5 bases, with 10 bases lying between them. CDR3 nucleotide sequence: TGTGCCAGCAGTTTCGGCGGAGGATATGGCTACACCTTC. Translation gives CASSFGGGYGYTF.

V usage is TRBV5-8 and J usage is TRBJ1-2; D ambiguous. V gave up 2 bases and J gave up 0 bases, with 8 bases separating them. Germline V gene lookup returns CDR1 SGHTS and CDR2 YDEGEE. The CDR3 sequence is 14 residues long. The CDR3 DNA sequence: TGTGCCAGCAGCTTTCGCGATGCTAACTATGGCTACACCTTC. Translating gives CASSFRDANYGYTF.

This clone was seen a few times. This sequence joins TRBV2 and TRBJ2-1, with 13 nucleotides matching TRBD2. Trimming took 5 bases from V and 9 from J; bases not matched to a gene: 7. CDR1 is SNHLY and CDR2 is FYNNEI in the germline V gene. This CDR3 is built from 15 residues. The CDR3 nucleotides read TGTGCCAGCAGTCCCGGGACTAGCGGGAAGGCTGAGCAGTTCTTC. Its translation: CASSPGTSGKAEQFF.

The rearrangement uses TRBV5-6 and TRBJ2-7; TRBD1 matches at 7 bases. The J segment lost 3 bases and the V segment lost 3 bases, leaving 9 bases of the junction unmatched. CDR1 is SGHDT, CDR2 YYEEEE, per germline. The CDR3 is 15 amino acids. CDR3 nucleotides: TGTGCCAGCAGCTCGACAGGGTCCGGTTTCTACGAGCAGTACTTC. It yields the protein CASSSTGSGFYEQYF.

This sequence joins TRBV9 and TRBJ2-2, with a possible D match to TRBD2 (6 bases). Per germline, CDR1 SGDLS and CDR2 YYNGEE. This CDR3 is 17 amino acids long. V lost 0 bases, J lost 5 bases, and 17 bases lay in between. The CDR3 DNA follows: TGTGCCAGCAGCGTAGACTTTCATGGAGGGTATACCGGGGAGCTGTTTTTT. It codes for CASSVDFHGGYTGELFF.

This chain connects TRBV5-1 to TRBJ2-1, with 7 bases fitting TRBD2. Germline V gene sequence: CDR1 SGHRS, CDR2 YFSETQ. This CDR3 has 14 amino acids. V dropped 4 bases and J dropped 5; count of bases not matched to a gene: 6. The CDR3 nucleotides are TGCGCCAGCAGCATCGGGACTACGAACAATGAGCAGTTCTTC. It is translated as CASSIGTTNNEQFF.

V usage is TRBV2 and J usage is TRBJ2-2; D unresolved. V gave up 3 bases and J gave up 0 bases, with 5 bases separating them. The CDR3 spans 14 residues. Germline values: CDR1 SNHLY, CDR2 FYNNEI. CDR3 in DNA: TGTGCCAGCAGTGACAGGACGAACACCGGGGAGCTGTTTTTT. Protein: CASSDRTNTGELFF. Supplemented by reference TRBV2 and TRBJ2-2, the full variable domain reads EPEVTQTPSHQVTQMGQEVILRCVPISNHLYFYWYRQILGQKVEFLVSFYNNEISEKSEIFDDQFSVERPDGSNFTLKIRSTKLEDSAMYFCASSDRTNTGELFFGEGSRLTVL.

This clone is a singleton in its sample. The rearrangement uses TRBV5-1 and TRBJ2-7; 8 bases are a match to TRBD1. The V and J ends lost 0 bases and 0 bases, in that order; junction bases with no gene match: 2. Germline loops: CDR1 SGHRS, CDR2 YFSETQ. CDR3 length: 15 residues. In DNA, the CDR3 is TGCGCCAGCAGCTTGGGACAGGGGAACTCCTACGAGCAGTACGTC. Translation: CASSLGQGNSYEQYV.

This clone was seen many times. Different DNA sequences within this sample yield the same CDR3. The chain joins TRBV11-3 to TRBJ2-1; 8 nucleotides align to TRBD2. The J segment lost 2 bases and the V segment lost 8 bases, leaving 5 bases of the junction unmatched. This CDR3 contains 14 residues. Germline lookup yields CDR1 SGHNT and CDR2 YENEEA. In DNA form, the CDR3 reads TGTGCCAGCTCCTCGGGACTAGCCTACAATGAGCAGTTCTTC. Its translation is CASSSGLAYNEQFF.

The chain combines TRBV19 with TRBJ2-1; D may be TRBD1 (5 bases). The V and J ends lost 1 base and 10 bases respectively, with 11 bases between them. Germline V lookup: CDR1 LNHDA, CDR2 SQIVND (reference sequence). CDR3 length: 13 residues. The DNA for the CDR3 is TGTGCCAGTAGTATAGCTGGACAAAGGGAGCAGTTCTTC. Amino acid sequence: CASSIAGQREQFF.

V and J are TRBV7-9 and TRBJ1-6, with TRBD1 matching 9 bases. V lost 2 bases to trimming and J lost 9 bases; unmatched junction nucleotides: 5. This CDR3 has 15 amino acids. The germline V gene has CDR1 SEHNR and CDR2 FQNEAQ (reference sequence). Here the CDR3 DNA reads TGTGCCAGCAGCTTATTTGGGGGACAGGGTTCACCCCTCCACTTT. This translates into CASSLFGGQGSPLHF.

There are a few counts of this clone. The rearrangement uses TRBV7-9 and TRBJ1-4, with 8 bases identical to TRBD1. In germline, CDR1 is SEHNR, CDR2 FQNEAQ (reference sequence). Losses at the gene ends were 3 bases for V and 7 bases for J; bases not matched to a gene: 7. The CDR3 has 15 amino acids. This chain's CDR3 is CASSFPGGQSEKLFF. The CDR3 coding sequence is TGTGCCAGCAGCTTTCCAGGGGGCCAGAGTGAAAAACTGTTTTTT.

This clone was recorded many times. The chain employs TRBV28 and TRBJ2-5, with 9 nucleotides matching TRBD2. V lost 8 bases and J lost 4; bases outside the gene matches: 11. The CDR3 length is 15 residues. Germline V gene data show CDR1 as MDHEN and CDR2 as SYDVKM. CDR3 DNA sequence: TGTGCCAGCTCAGAACCGGCGGGAGGGCCAGAGACCCAGTACTTC. Its protein product is CASSEPAGGPETQYF.

This chain links TRBV2 with TRBJ2-7, with 10 bases fitting TRBD1. V gave up 10 bases and J gave up 7 bases; unmatched junction bases: 10. Germline V CDR1 and CDR2: SNHLY, FYNNEI. The CDR3 extends over 13 amino acids. The CDR3 reads CAIYRDRGDEQYF. DNA of the CDR3: TGTGCCATCTACAGGGACAGGGGAGATGAGCAGTACTTC.

The chain has TRBV3-1 (or the pseudogene TRBV3-2) and TRBJ1-1; D is unclear. Trimming stripped 1 base from V and 11 bases from J, with 11 bases between. Germline CDR1 is LGHDT and CDR2 is YNNKEL (reference sequence). The CDR3 covers 12 residues. CDR3 sequence: CASSQVDSLAFF. DNA of the CDR3: TGTGCCAGCAGCCAAGTCGATAGTTTGGCTTTCTTT.

The J gene is TRBJ1-6, the V gene TRBV5-1; D may be TRBD1 (5 bases). Deletions cut 3 bases from V and 9 bases from J, with 13 bases between. The germline gives CDR1 SGHRS, CDR2 YFSETQ. The CDR3 contains 14 residues. In DNA, the CDR3 is TGCGCCAGCAGCTCCGGGACTTTTGGTTCACCCCTCCACTTT. This sequence encodes CASSSGTFGSPLHF.

The chain links TRBV10-2 to TRBJ1-2, with 8 positions matching TRBD1. Germline V gene sequence: CDR1 WSHSY, CDR2 SAAADI. The V segment lost 0 bases and the J segment 6 bases; nucleotides outside the gene matches: 0. The CDR3 contains 13 residues. In DNA form, the CDR3 reads TGCGCCAGCAGTGAGTCGACAGGGGATGGCTACACCTTC. It encodes CASSESTGDGYTF.

V and J are TRBV6-1 and TRBJ2-2; possible D gene TRBD1, 6 bases. The CDR3 consists of 14 residues. Germline loops: CDR1 MNHNS, CDR2 SASEGT. Trimming pared 3 bases from V and 6 bases from J, leaving 11 bases between. CDR3 loop: CASSDTGSSGELFF. CDR3 DNA: TGTGCCAGCAGTGATACAGGGAGTTCCGGGGAGCTGTTTTTT.

The rearrangement joins TRBV15 to TRBJ2-1; weak D call: TRBD1 (5 bases). There are 18 residues in the CDR3. Deletions cut 0 bases from V and 1 base from J, with 16 bases between. Germline CDR1 LNHNV, CDR2 YYDKDF (reference sequence). This chain's CDR3 is CATSRDLLREGSYNEQFF. DNA for the CDR3: TGTGCCACCAGCAGAGATCTGCTCAGGGAAGGGTCCTACAATGAGCAGTTCTTC.

V usage is TRBV7-2 and J usage is TRBJ2-1; a possible D gene is TRBD1 (6 bases). V dropped 8 bases and J dropped 7 bases, with 21 bases sitting between them. CDR1 is SGHTA, CDR2 FQGNSA, per germline. The CDR3 has 15 amino acids. This chain's CDR3 is CASPPAGRGRNEQFF. The CDR3 DNA is TGTGCCAGCCCGCCCGCGGGCAGGGGACGTAATGAGCAGTTCTTC.

The rearrangement joins TRBV27 to TRBJ1-3; TRBD1 matches at 7 bases. The germline CDR1 and CDR2 sequences are MNHEY and SMNVEV (reference sequence). The V gene end was trimmed by 2 bases and the J gene end by 0 bases; junction bases not matched to a gene: 1. This CDR3 region has 15 residues. The CDR3 DNA is TGTGCCAGCAGTTTAACAGGGGTCTCTGGAAACACCATATATTTT. This sequence encodes CASSLTGVSGNTIYF.

The chain couples TRBV13 to TRBJ1-4; no firm D call. The germline CDR1 and CDR2 sequences are PRHDT and FYEKMQ (reference sequence). The CDR3 consists of 15 residues. V was trimmed by 6 bases and J by 0 bases, leaving 11 bases between them. The CDR3 nucleotides read TGTGCCAGCAGTCACCGGGGAGCAACTAATGAAAAACTGTTTTTT. Protein: CASSHRGATNEKLFF.

The chain employs TRBV7-9 and TRBJ2-1; D is possibly TRBD2 (5 bases). CDR3 length: 15 residues. CDR1 SEHNR and CDR2 FQNEAQ come from the germline V gene (reference sequence). The ends were cut back, 1 base at V and 5 bases at J, with 12 bases in the middle. The CDR3 coding sequence is TGTGCCAGCAGCTTAGTGGGCGGGCTTCACAATGAGCAGTTCTTC. It translates to CASSLVGGLHNEQFF.

This chain connects TRBV28 to TRBJ1-5; D is undetermined. Germline V gene lookup returns CDR1 MDHEN and CDR2 SYDVKM. The CDR3 extends over 17 amino acids. Trimming removed 3 bases at V and 0 bases at J, with 15 bases between. CDR3 DNA: TGTGCCAGCAGTTTCTTTTCGGGAGACTTTAGCAATCAGCCCCAGCATTTT. This gives the protein CASSFFSGDFSNQPQHF.

V usage is TRBV24-1 and J usage is TRBJ2-1; 10 nucleotides agree with TRBD1. The CDR3 totals 16 residues. Germline V gives CDR1 KGHDR, CDR2 SFDVKD. Germline trimming cut 3 bases from V and 8 bases from J; bases unmatched to any gene: 9. This CDR3 is CATSDLGTGDFYEQFF. CDR3 nucleotides: TGTGCCACCAGTGATCTCGGGACAGGGGATTTCTATGAGCAGTTCTTC.

The V and J genes are TRBV5-4 and TRBJ2-1; 10 bases fit TRBD2. The CDR3 consists of 15 residues. CDR1 is SGHNT and CDR2 is YYREEE in the germline V gene (reference sequence). Trimming at V came to 4 bases and at J to 5 bases, leaving 6 bases not matched to a gene. This chain's CDR3 is CASSPALAGNNEQFF. The CDR3 DNA reads TGTGCCAGCAGCCCGGCACTAGCGGGGAACAATGAGCAGTTCTTC.

The genes are TRBV12-5 and TRBJ2-5, with 7 bases aligning to TRBD1. This CDR3 has 12 amino acids. Unmatched junction bases numbered 3, after V lost 7 bases and J lost 4 bases. Germline CDR1 and CDR2: LGHNT and FRNRAP. In DNA form, the CDR3 reads TGTGCTAGTGTTGGACAGGTAGAGACCCAGTACTTC. Protein product: CASVGQVETQYF.

J is TRBJ1-1 and V is TRBV2, with TRBD1 identical over 8 bases. This CDR3 contains 14 residues. CDR1 is SNHLY and CDR2 is FYNNEI in the germline V gene. V lost 7 bases, J lost 4 bases, and 8 bases stayed unmatched. In DNA form, the CDR3 reads TGTGCCAGCATTGTCCAGGGGGCTCCCACTGAAGCTTTCTTT. Amino acids: CASIVQGAPTEAFF.